This entry lists 18 T cell receptor beta chains sequenced from one sample in a study of blood T cell repertoires in COVID-19. TCRdb's copy holds only in-frame clones and misses some; the assay was immunoSEQ multiplex PCR. The sample lists approximately 270,000 clones; 85% to 90% were seen once. Sequenced sample: peripheral blood. Every receptor here comes from a man older than 75 with acute or convalescent COVID-19.

The chain combines TRBV3-1 (or the pseudogene TRBV3-2) with TRBJ1-1; D might be TRBD1 (6 bases). Looked up from germline, CDR1 is LGHDT and CDR2 is YNNKEL (reference sequence). V lost 4 bases and J 0 bases, leaving 15 bases between the germline ends. The CDR3 runs 16 residues. CDR3 nucleotide sequence: TGTGCCAGCAGCCCCGGGGGGCAGGGGATGAACACTGAAGCTTTCTTT. Translation: CASSPGGQGMNTEAFF.

V usage is TRBV6-1 and J usage is TRBJ2-1, with TRBD2 as a possible D gene (5 bases). The CDR3 consists of 16 residues. V lost 2 bases, J lost 2 bases, and 13 bases lay in between. The germline V gene has CDR1 MNHNS and CDR2 SASEGT. CDR3 in amino acids: CASSELRTATYNEQFF. The CDR3 coding sequence is TGTGCCAGCAGTGAACTCCGGACTGCCACCTACAATGAGCAGTTCTTC.

This chain links TRBV6-5 with TRBJ1-2, with a tentative D call TRBD1 (6 bases). The V gene's germline CDR1 is MNHEY and CDR2 SVGAGI. The CDR3 sequence is 13 residues long. V dropped 5 bases and J dropped 5 bases, with 12 bases sitting between them. CDR3 amino acids: CASSQGSFYGYTF. The CDR3 DNA reads TGTGCCAGCAGTCAGGGGTCTTTTTATGGCTACACCTTC.

The genes are TRBV11-3 and TRBJ2-3; tentatively, D is TRBD2 (6 bases). This CDR3 has 16 amino acids. Trimming cost V 4 bases and J 1 base, with 15 bases left between them. From germline, CDR1 is SGHNT and CDR2 YENEEA. In nucleotides, the CDR3 is TGTGCCAGCAGCTCCGGACTGCCGGGGGGCACAGATACGCAGTATTTT. The encoded protein is CASSSGLPGGTDTQYF.

This rearrangement joins TRBV6-5 to TRBJ1-1, with a possible D match to TRBD1 (6 bases). CDR3 length: 14 residues. V lost 0 bases and J 4 bases, leaving 9 bases between the germline ends. Germline values: CDR1 MNHEY, CDR2 SVGAGI. In nucleotides, the CDR3 is TGTGCCAGCAGTTACTCCGGGGGGCTCACTGAAGCTTTCTTT. It yields the protein CASSYSGGLTEAFF.

The genes are TRBV7-9 and TRBJ2-2, with D tentatively TRBD1 (6 bases). CDR1 is SEHNR and CDR2 is FQNEAQ in the germline V gene (reference sequence). The CDR3 is 14 amino acids. Trimming removed 1 base from V and 4 bases from J, with 7 bases in between. This CDR3 reads CASSLDRATGELFF. CDR3 in DNA: TGTGCCAGCAGCTTAGACAGGGCCACCGGGGAGCTGTTTTTT.

This chain links TRBV7-2 with TRBJ2-3; tentative D call: TRBD1 (6 bases). V lost 3 bases to trimming and J lost 6 bases, with 10 bases between them. Per the germline V gene, CDR1 is SGHTA and CDR2 is FQGNSA. This CDR3 is built from 13 residues. CDR3 coding DNA: TGTGCCAGCAGCTTTGCAGGGGTGGATACGCAGTATTTT. Amino acids: CASSFAGVDTQYF.

This chain connects TRBV6-1 to TRBJ1-5; TRBD1 aligns across 10 bases. Trimming at V came to 3 bases and at J to 4 bases, leaving 0 bases not matched to a gene. Germline V gene lookup returns CDR1 MNHNS and CDR2 SASEGT. CDR3 size: 14 residues. CDR3 nucleotide sequence: TGTGCCAGCAGTGAGGACAGGGGGAATCAGCCCCAGCATTTT. Encoded protein: CASSEDRGNQPQHF.

The table lists this clone with a count of one. V is TRBV19 and J is TRBJ1-2; TRBD1 agrees at 8 bases. Trimming cost V 5 bases and J 2 bases; bases outside gene matches: 4. This CDR3 has 14 amino acids. The germline V gene encodes CDR1 LNHDA and CDR2 SQIVND (reference sequence). The CDR3 nucleotides are TGTGCCAGTAGTGAACGACAGGGGAACTATGGCTACACCTTC. Amino acid sequence: CASSERQGNYGYTF.

The rearrangement uses TRBV7-3 and TRBJ2-2; 14 bases are shared with TRBD2. The junction had 4 bases not matched to a gene; V was cut back by 0 bases and J by 4 bases. CDR3 size: 18 residues. Per the germline V gene, CDR1 is SGHTA and CDR2 is FQGTGA. CDR3 sequence reads: CASSLTGLAGVSTGELFF. The CDR3 region has the DNA TGTGCCAGCAGCTTAACGGGACTAGCGGGAGTTAGCACCGGGGAGCTGTTTTTT.

The J gene is TRBJ1-5, the V gene TRBV18; D is unresolved. Trimming left V 1 base short and J 1 base short, with 17 bases between. Germline V gene lookup returns CDR1 KGHSH and CDR2 LQKENI. The CDR3 is 18 residues long. In DNA, the CDR3 is TGTGCCAGCTCACCACGGGTGGGTGGGCAAATGAGCAATCAGCCCCAGCATTTT. Protein product: CASSPRVGGQMSNQPQHF.

This clone has more than one count but fewer than ten. DNA of the CDR3: TGTGCCAGCAGTACTCCCCCAACAGGGGAGGCTTTCTTT. This gives the protein CASSTPPTGEAFF. V is TRBV6-2 or TRBV6-3 and J is TRBJ1-1, with TRBD1 identical over 7 bases. Germline trimming cut 5 bases from V and 11 bases from J; bases unmatched to any gene: 11. CDR3 length: 13 residues. CDR1 is MNHEY and CDR2 is SVGEGT in the germline V gene.

CDR3 sequence: CASSARGQLSYEQYF. The CDR3, as DNA: TGTGCCAGCAGCGCCAGGGGACAGCTGTCCTACGAGCAGTACTTC. The genes are TRBV9 and TRBJ2-7, with 7 nucleotides matching TRBD1. V gave up 3 bases and J gave up 1 base; unmatched junction bases: 7. This CDR3 spans 15 amino acids. Looked up from germline, CDR1 is SGDLS and CDR2 is YYNGEE.

J is TRBJ2-1 and V is TRBV9, with TRBD2 identical over 12 bases. This CDR3 contains 16 residues. CDR1 is SGDLS, CDR2 YYNGEE, per germline. V dropped 0 bases and J dropped 9; count of bases not matched to a gene: 7. CDR3 protein: CASSVAPRLAGVEQFF. CDR3 in DNA: TGTGCCAGCAGCGTAGCCCCGAGACTAGCGGGAGTTGAGCAGTTCTTC.

V gene TRBV7-9 combines with J gene TRBJ2-5; 11 bases fit TRBD1. J gave up 5 bases and V 1 base, and 3 bases lay outside the gene matches. The CDR3 length is 15 residues. Germline-derived CDR1 and CDR2 are SEHNR and FQNEAQ (reference sequence). The CDR3 bases are TGTGCCAGCAGCTTAGGGACAGGGGGCCGGGAGACCCAGTACTTC. As protein: CASSLGTGGRETQYF.

The genes are TRBV28 and TRBJ2-1; 14 positions match TRBD2. The V and J ends lost 6 bases and 5 bases, in that order; junction bases with no gene match: 6. Germline assignment: CDR1 MDHEN and CDR2 SYDVKM. The CDR3 spans 16 residues. CDR3 amino acids: CASRRLAGGPDNEQFF. The DNA for the CDR3 is TGTGCCAGCAGAAGACTAGCGGGAGGGCCTGACAATGAGCAGTTCTTC.

This clone came up once. The chain is built from TRBV9 and TRBJ1-2; 8 positions agree with TRBD1. The CDR3 is 13 amino acids. Trimming at V came to 5 bases and at J to 3 bases, leaving 3 bases not matched to a gene. Per the germline V gene, CDR1 is SGDLS and CDR2 is YYNGEE. The CDR3 reads CASRRQGHYGYTF. DNA of the CDR3: TGTGCCAGCAGAAGACAGGGGCACTATGGCTACACCTTC.

This chain uses TRBV9 with TRBJ2-6; unclear D gene. V lost 4 bases and J lost 0, with 11 bases in between. CDR1 SGDLS and CDR2 YYNGEE come from the germline V gene. The CDR3 is 16 residues long. For the CDR3, the DNA is TGTGCCAGCAGCTTATTACAGAGCTCTGGGGCCAACGTCCTGACTTTC. Protein product: CASSLLQSSGANVLTF.